This T cell receptor (beta chain) came from a study of T cell responses to AZD1222 COVID-19 vaccine. Generated by immunoSEQ multiplex PCR, the TCRdb table keeps only in-frame clones and is missing some. In the table there are 170,000 or so clones, roughly 90% of which are singletons. Between the trimmed V and J ends, which lost 5 bases and 1 base, there was a span of 12 bases. The CDR3 sequence is 15 residues long. Germline lookup yields CDR1 LNHNV and CDR2 YYDKDF (reference sequence). The origin of this receptor is an adult in good health. This specimen was peripheral blood, taken on day 0 of AZD1222 vaccination. The chain has TRBV15 and TRBJ1-5; D is possibly TRBD1 (5 bases). CDR3 region: CATSPYRDSNQPQHF. Here the CDR3 DNA reads TGTGCCACCAGCCCCTACCGGGACAGCAATCAGCCCCAGCATTTT.